The clone carrying this T cell receptor (beta chain) was counted ten times or more. Its antigen is currently unknown. TCRdb recomputed calls from the RACE reads with MiXCR, one row per CDR3 protein. The sample holds tens of thousands of distinct CDR3 sequences; over 7.5% are singletons and the top ten take 13%. Time point specified: patch test 1, 2 weeks after DPC sensitization. The sample's treatment: therapeutic diphenylcyclopropenone sensitization with weekly scalp DPC. This specimen belongs to a study of human T cells and chemical hapten exposure. General observations from the study: TCRs above 1 in 1000 frequency stayed constant with DPC sensitization. Because all patients had alopecia, their immune responses might differ from healthy ones.

This CDR3 region has 12 residues. CDR1 and CDR2 from the germline V gene are MDHEN and SYDVKM. The V gene lost 6 bases and the J gene lost 0 bases, with 5 bases spanning the gap. This chain joins TRBV28 and TRBJ1-1; D unresolved. This material consisted of whole blood, taken in connection with sensitization to the hapten diphenylcyclopropenone (DPC). This TCR came from a woman aged 40 to 50 with alopecia areata. Some clones in this sample may be carry-over from other donors' samples. This chain's CDR3 is CASRTVNTEAFF. The CDR3 DNA reads TGTGCCAGCAGGACGGTGAACACTGAAGCTTTCTTT.